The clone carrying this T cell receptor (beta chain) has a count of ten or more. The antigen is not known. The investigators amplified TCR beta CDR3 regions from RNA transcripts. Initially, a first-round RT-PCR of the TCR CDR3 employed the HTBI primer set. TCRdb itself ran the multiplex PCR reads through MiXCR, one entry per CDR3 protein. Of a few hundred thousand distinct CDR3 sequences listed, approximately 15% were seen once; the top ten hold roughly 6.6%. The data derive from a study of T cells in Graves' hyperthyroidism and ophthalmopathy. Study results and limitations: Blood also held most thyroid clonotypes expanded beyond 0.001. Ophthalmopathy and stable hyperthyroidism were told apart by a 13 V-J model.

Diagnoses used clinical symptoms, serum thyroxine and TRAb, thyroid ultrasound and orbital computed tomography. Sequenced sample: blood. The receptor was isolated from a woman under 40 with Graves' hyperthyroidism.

As DNA, the CDR3 is TGTGCCAGCAGTCCCAGGGTAGTCACTGAAGCTTTCTTT. Translation gives CASSPRVVTEAFF. This sequence joins TRBV2 and TRBJ1-1, with a possible D match to TRBD1 (5 bases). The CDR3 totals 13 residues. CDR1 SNHLY and CDR2 FYNNEI come from the germline V gene. V shed 5 bases and J shed 4 bases, with 11 bases lying between them.